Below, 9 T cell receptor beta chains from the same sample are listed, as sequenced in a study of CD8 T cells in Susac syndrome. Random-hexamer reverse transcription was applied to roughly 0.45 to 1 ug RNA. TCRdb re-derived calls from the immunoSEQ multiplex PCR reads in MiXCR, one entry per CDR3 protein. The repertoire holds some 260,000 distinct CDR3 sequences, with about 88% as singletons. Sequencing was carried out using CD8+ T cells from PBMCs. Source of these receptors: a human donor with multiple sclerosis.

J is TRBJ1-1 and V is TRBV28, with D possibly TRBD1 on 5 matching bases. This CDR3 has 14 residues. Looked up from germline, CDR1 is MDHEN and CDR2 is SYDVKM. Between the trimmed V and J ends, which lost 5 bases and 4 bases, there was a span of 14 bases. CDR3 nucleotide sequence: TGTGCCAGCAGTATATCCTCAGGGAGCACTGAAGCTTTCTTT. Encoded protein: CASSISSGSTEAFF.

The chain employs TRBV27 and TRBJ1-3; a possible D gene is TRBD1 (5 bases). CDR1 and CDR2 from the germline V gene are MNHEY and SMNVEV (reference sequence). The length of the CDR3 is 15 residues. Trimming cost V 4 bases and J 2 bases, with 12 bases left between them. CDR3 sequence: CASSSSGGAGNTIYF. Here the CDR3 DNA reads TGTGCCAGCAGTTCCTCGGGGGGTGCTGGAAACACCATATATTTT.

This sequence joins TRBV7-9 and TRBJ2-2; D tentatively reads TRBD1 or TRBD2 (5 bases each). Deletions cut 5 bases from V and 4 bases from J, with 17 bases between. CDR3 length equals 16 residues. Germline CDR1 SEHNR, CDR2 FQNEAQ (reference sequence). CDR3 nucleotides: TGTGCCAGCAGCGCCCCCCTGGGGGAGAGCACCGGGGAGCTGTTTTTT. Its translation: CASSAPLGESTGELFF.

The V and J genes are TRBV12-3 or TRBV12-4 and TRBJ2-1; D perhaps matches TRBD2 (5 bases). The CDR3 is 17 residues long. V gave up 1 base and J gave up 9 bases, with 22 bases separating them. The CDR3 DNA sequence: TGTGCCAGCAGTTTAGGGGGTCTAGCCCGAGGTGGCGGTGAGCAGTTCTTC. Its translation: CASSLGGLARGGGEQFF.

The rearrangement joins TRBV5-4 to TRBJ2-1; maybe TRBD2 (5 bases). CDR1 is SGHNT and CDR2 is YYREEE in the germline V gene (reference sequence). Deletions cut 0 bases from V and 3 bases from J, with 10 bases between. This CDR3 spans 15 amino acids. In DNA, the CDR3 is TGTGCCAGCAGCTTGGTGGGAGATCTCTACAATGAGCAGTTCTTC. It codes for CASSLVGDLYNEQFF.

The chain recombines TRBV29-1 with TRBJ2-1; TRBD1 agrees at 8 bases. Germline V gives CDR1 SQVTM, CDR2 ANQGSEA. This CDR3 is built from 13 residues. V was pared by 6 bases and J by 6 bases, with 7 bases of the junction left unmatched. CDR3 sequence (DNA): TGCAGCGTGAGGACAGGGCTGGGCAATGAGCAGTTCTTC. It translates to CSVRTGLGNEQFF.

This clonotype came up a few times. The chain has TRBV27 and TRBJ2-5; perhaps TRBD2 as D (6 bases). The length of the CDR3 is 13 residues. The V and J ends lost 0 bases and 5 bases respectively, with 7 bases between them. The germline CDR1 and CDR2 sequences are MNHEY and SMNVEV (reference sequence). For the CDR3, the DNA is TGTGCCAGCAGTTTATCACGGGGGGAGACCCAGTACTTC. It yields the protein CASSLSRGETQYF.

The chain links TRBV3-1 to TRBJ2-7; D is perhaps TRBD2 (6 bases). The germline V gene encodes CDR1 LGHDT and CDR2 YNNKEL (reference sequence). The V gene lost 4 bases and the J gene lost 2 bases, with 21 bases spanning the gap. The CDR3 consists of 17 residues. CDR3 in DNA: TGTGCCAGCAGCCCCGTGGTGGACCGGAGGGGTCCCTACGAGCAGTACTTC. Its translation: CASSPVVDRRGPYEQYF.

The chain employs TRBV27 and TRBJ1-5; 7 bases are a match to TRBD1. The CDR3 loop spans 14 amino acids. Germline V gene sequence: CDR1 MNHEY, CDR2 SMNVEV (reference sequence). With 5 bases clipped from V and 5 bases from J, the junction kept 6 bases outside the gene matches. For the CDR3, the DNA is TGTGCCAGCAGTCCCGACAGGGTGCATCAGCCCCAGCATTTT. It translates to CASSPDRVHQPQHF.